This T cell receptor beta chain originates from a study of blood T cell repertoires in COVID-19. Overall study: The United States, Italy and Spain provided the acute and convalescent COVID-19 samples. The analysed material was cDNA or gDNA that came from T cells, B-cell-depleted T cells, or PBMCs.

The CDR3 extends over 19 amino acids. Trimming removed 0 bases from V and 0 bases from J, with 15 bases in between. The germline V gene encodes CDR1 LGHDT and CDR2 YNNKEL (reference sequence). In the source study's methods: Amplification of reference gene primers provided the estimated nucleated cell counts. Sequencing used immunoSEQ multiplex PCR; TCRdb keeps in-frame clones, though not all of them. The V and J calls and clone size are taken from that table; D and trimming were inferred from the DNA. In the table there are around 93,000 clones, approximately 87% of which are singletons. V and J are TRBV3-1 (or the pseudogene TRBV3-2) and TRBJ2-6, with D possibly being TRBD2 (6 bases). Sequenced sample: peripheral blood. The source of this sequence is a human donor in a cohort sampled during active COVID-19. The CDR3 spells CASSQDRRGGTSGANVLTF. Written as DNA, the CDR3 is TGTGCCAGCAGCCAAGATAGGAGGGGAGGAACCTCTGGGGCCAACGTCCTGACTTTC.